This TCR beta chain comes out of a study of T cell repertoires in aging, cancer and after chemotherapy (dated by TCRdb to the late 2010s). Concerning the study at large: Donors were distributed across six age groups ranging from 30 or younger to 70 or older, with at least three individuals included per group. The complete dataset included about 8.8 million TCR reads. Control TCR repertoires from healthy donors were recorded over several months to years, and clear clonal overlap was observed across re-sampling. A cohort of 220 or so cancer patients (roughly 94 with hematological and approximately 120 with solid cancers) was assembled, and approximately 99 healthy donors were included as a reference group. Peripheral blood TCR beta repertoires from healthy donors and cancer patients were profiled to examine immunoaging and T cell reconstitution after chemotherapy.

About this clonotype: Its binding antigen is unknown. No much larger clone is present one base from it, and per-base qualities are unavailable.

Using a mixed TRB-A/B primer pool, multiplex touch-down PCR amplified rearranged TRB sequences covering the V, D and J segments. Illumina adapters and sample indices were attached to the amplicons through two consecutive PCR reactions run with Phusion HS II polymerase. The amplicons were purified from gel with the NucleoSpin Gel and PCR Clean-up kit and then assessed with Qubit and an Agilent 2100 Bioanalyzer. Libraries were sequenced on an Illumina MiSeq using 600-cycle, single-indexed, paired-end runs. In the source study's methods: MiXCR versions 2.12 and 3.0.5 were used to process the TRB sequences. A clone was defined as each unique CDR3 nucleotide sequence, and only productive sequences supported by at least two reads were kept. Repertoire metrics included Shannon diversity, evenness, clonality (one minus evenness), and alpha-parameterized diversity profiles from alpha 0 to 5. Generation probabilities of clones in paired pre- and post-chemotherapy samples were computed with the IGoR algorithm. TCRdb's own reprocessing of the public reads used fastp at Q25 and MiXCR and kept productive beta chains. When rows share a CDR3 protein, they turn into one entry using the most common DNA and genes. Clone size and V and J calls follow TCRdb, not the original study. The sample table lists about 9,200 distinct CDR3 sequences, around 39% of them with a count of one. In total, the top ten clones hold roughly 4% of the sample.

From its cysteine to its phenylalanine, the CDR3 spans 13 amino acids. Only CDR3 DNA is held: 39 bases, read in frame from base 1. Taken from the germline V gene, the CDR1 and CDR2 loops are KGHSH and LQKENI. The V end loses 3 bases and the J end loses 10 bases, and a stretch of 10 bases separates them. Instead of sorted cells or RNA, genomic DNA extracted from peripheral blood served as the source for amplifying TCR beta rearrangements. Broad study findings and their caveats: Declining TCR diversity with age in healthy donors was mainly explained by loss of richness; in cancer patients, loss of evenness also contributed. According to the authors, the repertoire data do not allow conclusions to be drawn about immunological memory after chemotherapy. An increase in median generation probability over the chemotherapy interval was observed in both cancer cohorts, suggesting that the repertoire was reconstituted through rebound thymic output. Significantly lower blood TCR diversity and higher clonality were observed in untreated patients with hematological or solid cancers than in age-matched healthy donors.

Sequenced material: blood. The sequence joins TRBV18 to TRBJ1-6, with TRBD1 perhaps the D gene, on 5 matching bases. This clonotype was sampled from a human donor in good health. The CDR3 protein is CASSPGRDSPLHF. In nucleotide form, the sequence is TGTGCCAGCTCACCGGGACGGGACTCACCCCTCCACTTT.